Shown below are 2 T cell receptor beta chains from a single sample sequenced in a study of T cells after yellow fever vaccination. In TCRdb, the 5' RACE reads were re-called with MiXCR into one record per CDR3 protein. The table lists some 52,000 distinct CDR3 sequences, about 6.6% of them singletons. The sequencing here drew on CD8+ T cells not binding an NS4B(214-222) dextramer, sorted from PBMCs, taken more than 35 days after the first yellow fever vaccination. These receptors all stem from a man younger than 30 who received the YFV17D yellow fever vaccine.

At least ten counts were recorded for this clonotype. The chain links TRBV18 to TRBJ2-1; D may correspond to TRBD1 or TRBD2 (5 bases each). The V end was cut by 2 bases, the J end by 4 bases, with 9 bases between. Germline-derived CDR1 and CDR2 are KGHSH and LQKENI. This CDR3 comprises 14 residues. The CDR3 loop is CASSPEGPYNEQFF. The DNA for the CDR3 is TGTGCCAGCTCACCAGAGGGGCCGTACAATGAGCAGTTCTTC.

This clonotype was counted many times. The J gene is TRBJ2-7, the V gene TRBV6-2 or TRBV6-3; D unclear. CDR1 is MNHEY and CDR2 is SVGEGT in the germline V gene. Trimming removed 2 bases at V and 3 bases at J, with 8 bases between. The CDR3 is 13 amino acids. In DNA form, the CDR3 reads TGTGCCAGCAGTTACAGGACCTACTACGAGCAGTACGTC. Its protein is CASSYRTYYEQYV.